This TCR beta chain was recovered during a study of post-analysis software for immune sequencing data (dated by TCRdb to between 2014 and 2016). Notes on the research overall: The recorded disease courses included relapsing-remitting, secondary progressive and progressive-relapsing multiple sclerosis, and some patients had no subtype annotation. The patient repertoires were compared against approximately twelve previously published healthy control repertoires obtained from donors aged about 6 to 26 years. A subset of samples was prepared in parallel using single-end sample barcoding, then pooled and co-amplified after Illumina adapter ligation.

This clonotype was found a few times. What antigen it recognizes has not been identified. No base qualities exist here, and no much larger clone lies one base off it. Findings and caveats that apply to the study as a whole: The control group was slightly older than the multiple sclerosis patient group. Multiple sclerosis patients had significantly lower normalized Chao1 diversity than controls, a result that suggests substantial peripheral T-cell clonal expansion. Strong co-clustering of samples prepared in the same batch was shown by direct clustering with F measure, prompting a batch-effect correction.

TCR beta repertoires were profiled from peripheral blood of about a dozen young patients with multiple sclerosis to demonstrate the VDJtools post-analysis software. Multiple sclerosis patients were children and adolescents aged about 6 to 16 years. The library relied on PCR. Instrument used: Illumina HiSeq 2500. To reduce PCR and sequencing biases, unique molecular identifiers were incorporated into the TCR beta cDNA libraries. Approximately 500,000 cDNA molecules were obtained per 1 to 10 million input T cells, so each molecule approximated one T cell. The patient libraries were prepared and sequenced using the same protocol as the earlier healthy control dataset. Samples belonging to the same batch were prepared together, multiplexed and sequenced on a shared HiSeq lane. For the original study's pipeline: MIGEC was used to process the raw barcoded reads, and molecular identifier groups with only a single read were discarded before consensus assembly and CDR3 extraction. VDJtools was used for post-analysis of the clonotype tables, and diversity was normalized by down-sampling every dataset to the size of the smallest sample. To correct batch-related cross-sample contamination, repertoire overlap clustering matched CDR3 amino acid sequences but not nucleotide sequences. In-frame beta chains were kept once TCRdb had trimmed the public reads at Q25 with fastp and called clones with MiXCR. Rows with a matching CDR3 protein are joined into one entry that keeps the most common DNA and genes. V and J calls and clone size were set by TCRdb, not the authors. Present in this sample are approximately 770,000 distinct CDR3 sequences, around 42% of which were seen just once. The ten largest clones capture 4.9% of the sample.

Sequencing was carried out using blood. This TCR came from a girl between 5 and 17 years old with multiple sclerosis.

The CDR3 corresponds to CASSQQGHYGYTF. The DNA sequence follows: TGTGCCAGCAGTCAACAGGGCCACTATGGCTACACCTTC. The chain was built from TRBV6-2 or TRBV6-3 and TRBJ1-2; perhaps TRBD1 is the D gene, with 6 bases matching. CDR1 MNHEY and CDR2 SVGEGT are derived from the germline V gene. The cysteine opens and the phenylalanine closes a CDR3 of 13 amino acids. Only the CDR3 part of the read is kept: 39 bases, read in frame from the first base. V is clipped by 5 bases and J by 3 bases, and the sequence between their germline boundaries is 10 bases long.